Shown below are 14 T cell receptor beta chains from a single sample sequenced in a study of control samples from healthy donors and cancer patients (dated by TCRdb to the early 2020s). Library generation was performed with the immunoSEQ multiplex PCR assay. The table was pulled from immuneACCESS by TCRdb, which kept in-frame rearrangements only. Such tables lose some clones; where checked, under half of the loss comes from unresolved V genes, and the rest has no known cause. For this sample the table gives about 180,000 clones, of which about 92% were detected only once. More than 1.3% of the sample goes to the ten largest clones. Sequences were obtained from blood. The receptors originated from a man under 40 in good health.

V gene TRBV7-9 combines with J gene TRBJ2-4; D remains ambiguous. Germline V gives CDR1 SEHNR, CDR2 FQNEAQ (reference sequence). The CDR3 is made up of 13 amino acids. Trimming took off 5 bases at V and 13 bases at J, with 18 bases between the two ends. The CDR3 reads CASSPERIIPQYF. For the CDR3, the DNA is TGTGCCAGCAGCCCTGAGAGAATAATCCCCCAGTACTTC.

V and J are TRBV10-3 and TRBJ2-7, with a weak D call TRBD1 (6 bases). Trimming took 0 bases from V and 3 from J, leaving 6 bases between them. Germline CDR1 reads ENHRY; CDR2 reads SYGVKD. The CDR3 contains 13 residues. The CDR3: CAISESDSYEQYF. DNA of the CDR3: TGTGCCATCAGTGAGTCGGACAGCTACGAGCAGTACTTC.

The rearrangement joins TRBV6-4 to TRBJ1-2; D gene unclear. The CDR3 extends over 15 amino acids. Trimming took off 4 bases at V and 2 bases at J, with 14 bases between the two ends. The germline gives CDR1 MRHNA, CDR2 SNTAGT. The DNA for the CDR3 is TGTGCCAGCAGTGGTCCTTCGGAGGCGAACTATGGCTACACCTTC. Protein product: CASSGPSEANYGYTF.

The chain combines TRBV20-1 with TRBJ1-3; D uncertain. Germline-derived CDR1 and CDR2 are DFQATT and SNEGSKA (reference sequence). The CDR3 sequence is 11 residues long. V gave up 6 bases and J gave up 4 bases, with 7 bases separating them. The CDR3 DNA is TGCAGTGCCGGATCCGGAAACACCATATATTTT. This encodes CSAGSGNTIYF.

The CDR3 spells CASSNSRSYNEQFF. In nucleotides, the CDR3 is TGTGCCAGCAGCAATAGCCGCTCCTACAATGAGCAGTTCTTC. The rearrangement uses TRBV6-2 or TRBV6-3 and TRBJ2-1, with D unclear. Germline values: CDR1 MNHEY, CDR2 SVGEGT. V lost 6 bases and J lost 0, with 9 bases in between. The CDR3 sequence is 14 residues long.

The chain has TRBV5-5 and TRBJ2-5, with D unclear. From germline, CDR1 is SGHKS and CDR2 YYEKEE (reference sequence). V lost 4 bases to trimming and J lost 3 bases, with 10 bases between them. The CDR3 extends over 13 amino acids. In nucleotides, the CDR3 is TGTGCCAGCAGCCCACTGACCGAAGAGACCCAGTACTTC. Translation gives CASSPLTEETQYF.

The J gene is TRBJ2-3, the V gene TRBV6-2 or TRBV6-3; D is possibly TRBD1 (5 bases). Germline loops: CDR1 MNHEY, CDR2 SVGEGT. The length of the CDR3 is 14 residues. Trimming cost V 0 bases and J 5 bases, with 9 bases left between them. The CDR3 sequence: CASSYSGPQDTQYF. The CDR3 nucleotides are TGTGCCAGCAGTTACTCGGGGCCGCAAGATACGCAGTATTTT.

The chain recombines TRBV7-9 with TRBJ2-5; D uncertain. The V and J ends lost 6 bases and 5 bases respectively, with 10 bases between them. The germline V gene has CDR1 SEHNR and CDR2 FQNEAQ (reference sequence). This CDR3 is 12 amino acids long. This CDR3 reads CASRTDGETQYF. Here the CDR3 DNA reads TGTGCCAGCAGAACGGATGGGGAGACCCAGTACTTC.

The chain recombines TRBV29-1 with TRBJ2-3; TRBD1 is a possible D gene (6 bases). Trimming cost V 2 bases and J 0 bases, with 12 bases left between them. Germline CDR1 reads SQVTM; CDR2 reads ANQGSEA. The CDR3 loop spans 15 amino acids. The CDR3 reads CSVERSGASTDTQYF. As DNA, the CDR3 is TGCAGCGTTGAACGGTCAGGGGCTAGCACAGATACGCAGTATTTT.

The chain carries TRBV5-1 and TRBJ2-5; no firm D call. Deletions cut 1 base from V and 1 base from J, with 5 bases between. Germline CDR1 reads SGHRS; CDR2 reads YFSETQ. The CDR3 spans 13 residues. Written as DNA, the CDR3 is TGCGCCAGCAGCTTGAGCGTCCAAGAGACCCAGTACTTC. It translates to CASSLSVQETQYF.

J is TRBJ1-5 and V is TRBV7-2; D remains unclear. The CDR3 runs to 13 residues. The V end lost 5 bases, the J end lost 4 bases, and 9 bases lay between the germline ends. Germline V gene lookup returns CDR1 SGHTA and CDR2 FQGNSA. CDR3 sequence (DNA): TGTGCCAGCAGCCCCCGGACTAATCAGCCCCAGCATTTT. As protein: CASSPRTNQPQHF.

The V call is TRBV28, the J call TRBJ2-1; the match to TRBD2 covers 12 bases. CDR1 MDHEN and CDR2 SYDVKM come from the germline V gene. V lost 5 bases, J lost 5 bases, and 4 bases stayed unmatched. This CDR3 has 15 amino acids. CDR3 loop: CASSPASGRDNEQFF. CDR3 bases: TGTGCCAGCAGTCCAGCTAGCGGGAGGGACAATGAGCAGTTCTTC.

The rearrangement links TRBV11-3 to TRBJ2-7; 7 bases agree with TRBD2. Trimming took 1 base from V and 3 from J; bases not matched to a gene: 3. CDR1 is SGHNT, CDR2 YENEEA, per germline. The length of the CDR3 is 14 residues. In DNA, the CDR3 is TGTGCCAGCAGCTTAGGGGGAGGGATCTACGAGCAGTACTTC. Amino acids: CASSLGGGIYEQYF.

The chain carries TRBV7-9 and TRBJ1-1, with unresolved D. Trimming stripped 3 bases from V and 2 bases from J, with 7 bases between. This CDR3 comprises 13 residues. The germline V gene has CDR1 SEHNR and CDR2 FQNEAQ (reference sequence). CDR3 sequence (DNA): TGTGCCAGCAGCTTGGAGGGAAACACTGAAGCTTTCTTT. It yields the protein CASSLEGNTEAFF.